This TCR beta chain appears in the sequencing data of a study of PD-1 blockade in mismatch repair-deficient tumors. General study results and limits: Tumor-resident clones, often undetectable pretreatment in blood, expanded then contracted after pembrolizumab.

Mismatch repair deficiency was confirmed in all patients, by PCR or immunohistochemistry. Three pembrolizumab responders had their TCRs sequenced. To note about this clone: Its target is unknown.

CDR3 length equals 11 residues. Looked up from germline, CDR1 is MNHNS and CDR2 is SASEGT. The ends were cut back, 2 bases at V and 6 bases at J, with 2 bases in the middle. Data came from immunoSEQ multiplex PCR; TCRdb stores just in-frame clones and leaves some out. This table holds about 38,000 clones, roughly 80% found once. The receptor comes from an adult with mismatch repair-deficient cancer. The chain uses TRBV6-1 and TRBJ2-1; D is uncertain. This sample comprised peripheral blood, obtained 4 weeks after starting pembrolizumab. The CDR3 sequence: CASSETNEQFF. The CDR3 nucleotides read TGTGCCAGCAGTGAAACCAATGAGCAGTTCTTC.